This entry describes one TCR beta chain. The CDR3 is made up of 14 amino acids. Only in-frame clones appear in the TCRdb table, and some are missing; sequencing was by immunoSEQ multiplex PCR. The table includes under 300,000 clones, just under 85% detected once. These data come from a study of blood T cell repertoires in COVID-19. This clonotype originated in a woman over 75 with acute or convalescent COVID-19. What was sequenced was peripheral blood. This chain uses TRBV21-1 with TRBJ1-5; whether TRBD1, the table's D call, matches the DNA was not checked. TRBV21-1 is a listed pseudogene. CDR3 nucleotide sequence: TGTGCCAGCCCGGATGGGGGCTTCAATCAGCCCCAGCATTTT. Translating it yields CASPDGGFNQPQHF.